A selection of T cell receptor beta chains follows, all from one sample in a study of graft-versus-host responses after intestinal transplantation. Sequencing was performed with immunoSEQ multiplex PCR; in TCRdb, only in-frame clones are kept and a portion is missing. The sample yields 77,000 or so clones, approximately 94% seen once. Their cognate antigens are unknown. The specimen comprised unstimulated CD8+ T cells sorted from spleen or lymph node cells, sampled before intestinal transplant. Receptors originate from a human donor who received an intestinal transplant. The CDR3 runs from the conserved cysteine through the conserved F or W. Fields, in order: J gene, V gene, CDR3 protein.

>TRBJ1-1|TRBV19
CASSRGGTEAFF
>TRBJ1-1|TRBV30
CAWSVLTDTEAFF
>TRBJ1-2|TRBV7-9
CAILTLGYNRDGYTF
>TRBJ2-1|TRBV6-5
CASSYARPNEQFF
>TRBJ1-2|TRBV15
CATSGGQATGQPGYTF
>TRBJ1-1|TRBV5-6
CASSAGDTEAFF
>TRBJ2-7|TRBV28
CASRPDSYEQYF
>TRBJ2-1|TRBV4-1
CASSQATSGTDEQFF
>TRBJ2-1|TRBV9
CASSVGEGVTNEQFF
>TRBJ1-1|TRBV4-1
CASSLPTGPEGNTEAFF
>TRBJ1-1|TRBV28
CASSPRRGTEAFF
>TRBJ2-1|TRBV19
CASSWDRDRGLNNEQFF
>TRBJ2-1|TRBV29-1
CSVEGDPRGHNEQFF
>TRBJ1-1|TRBV10-2
CASSEPGLNTEAFF
>TRBJ1-1|TRBV18
CASSPLRGTEAFF
>TRBJ2-3|TRBV9
CASSATLAGVIGDTQYF
>TRBJ2-5|TRBV14
CASSQGGTGGLGETQYF
>TRBJ2-1|TRBV19
CASSIVTGRPPSVNEQFF
>TRBJ2-7|TRBV11-2
CASSLDHEQGVYEQYF
>TRBJ2-5|TRBV7-7
CASSPSPYEETQYF